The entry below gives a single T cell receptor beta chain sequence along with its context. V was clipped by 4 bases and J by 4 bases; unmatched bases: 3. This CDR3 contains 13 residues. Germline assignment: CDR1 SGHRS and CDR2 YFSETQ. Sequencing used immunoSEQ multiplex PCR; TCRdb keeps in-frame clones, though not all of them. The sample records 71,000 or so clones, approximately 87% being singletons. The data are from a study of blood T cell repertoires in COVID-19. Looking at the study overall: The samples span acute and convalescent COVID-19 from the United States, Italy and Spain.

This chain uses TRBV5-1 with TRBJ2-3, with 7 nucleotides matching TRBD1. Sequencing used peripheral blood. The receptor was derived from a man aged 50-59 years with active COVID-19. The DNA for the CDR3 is TGCGCCAGCAGCCAGGGACAGTCAGATACGCAGTATTTT. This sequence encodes CASSQGQSDTQYF.